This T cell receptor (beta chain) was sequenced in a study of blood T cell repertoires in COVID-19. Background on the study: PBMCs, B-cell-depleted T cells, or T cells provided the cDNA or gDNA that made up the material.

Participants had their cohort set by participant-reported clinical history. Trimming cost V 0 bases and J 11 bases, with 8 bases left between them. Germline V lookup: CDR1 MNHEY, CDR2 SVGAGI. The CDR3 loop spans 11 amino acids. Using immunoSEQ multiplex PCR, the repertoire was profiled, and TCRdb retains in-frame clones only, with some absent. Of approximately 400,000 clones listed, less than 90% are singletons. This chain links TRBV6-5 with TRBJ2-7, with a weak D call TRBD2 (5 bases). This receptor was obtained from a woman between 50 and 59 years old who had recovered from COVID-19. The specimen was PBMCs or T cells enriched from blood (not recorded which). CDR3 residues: CASSYSGVEYF. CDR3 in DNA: TGTGCCAGCAGTTACTCCGGGGTGGAGTACTTC.